The source of this T cell receptor (beta chain) is a study of cytomegalovirus exposure and HLA in healthy donors. Overall study context: Out of around 360 genotyped donors, about 80% belonged to the Caucasian-associated ancestry cluster.

The PCR ran on 60 Vbeta and 13 Jbeta primers. The method was immunoSEQ multiplex PCR; TCRdb's version includes in-frame clones alone and lacks a portion of them. This table holds some 140,000 clones, around three quarters found once. Germline CDR1 is SNHLY and CDR2 is FYNNEI. Trimming stripped 5 bases from V and 0 bases from J, with 11 bases between. The CDR3 is 15 amino acids. The sequence came from a middle-aged woman in good health and CMV-seronegative. The chain employs TRBV2 and TRBJ1-5; D is ambiguous. Material for sequencing was PBMCs. CDR3 sequence (DNA): TGTGCCAGCAGTCCTAGCTCGAATAGCAATCAGCCCCAGCATTTT. Amino acid sequence: CASSPSSNSNQPQHF.